These 20 T cell receptor beta chains were all obtained from the same sample, sequenced in a study of tumor-infiltrating lymphocytes in oesophageal squamous cell carcinoma. TCRdb analysed the PCR reads with MiXCR anew, one entry per CDR3 protein. This sample has 15,000 to 20,000 distinct CDR3 sequences; roughly two fifths occur once, and the top ten carry 18%. The specimen sequenced was normal esophageal tissue next to the tumor. The receptors originated from a female donor with esophageal squamous cell carcinoma.

This sequence joins TRBV10-3 and TRBJ2-5; possibly TRBD2 for D (5 bases). V was cut by 3 bases and J by 4 bases, with 15 bases left in between. The CDR3 is 15 residues long. Germline V gene data show CDR1 as ENHRY and CDR2 as SYGVKD. The CDR3 is CAISDGALSGETQYF. CDR3 DNA: TGTGCCATCAGTGACGGTGCCTTGAGCGGAGAGACCCAGTACTTC.

CDR3 amino acids: CASSLIAESYEQYF. CDR3 bases: TGTGCCAGCAGCCTCATAGCGGAGTCCTACGAGCAGTACTTC. The rearrangement links TRBV7-2 to TRBJ2-4, with a possible D match to TRBD2 (6 bases). The DNA end is more similar to TRBJ2-7, so the J call may be wrong. The CDR3 runs 14 residues. Germline lookup yields CDR1 SGHTA and CDR2 FQGNSA.

This clonotype was recorded many times. The V and J genes are TRBV5-5 and TRBJ2-5; D could derive from TRBD1 or TRBD2 (5 bases each). The CDR3 sequence is 15 residues long. Germline V gene sequence: CDR1 SGHKS, CDR2 YYEKEE (reference sequence). Trimming pared 0 bases from V and 2 bases from J, leaving 11 bases between. The CDR3 DNA follows: TGTGCCAGCAGCTTGGCCGGGAACAGGCAAGAGACCCAGTACTTC. Translating gives CASSLAGNRQETQYF.

This sequence joins TRBV7-8 and TRBJ2-1, with TRBD2 identical over 10 bases. The J call may be mistaken, given a closer DNA end match to TRBJ2-7. There are 17 residues in the CDR3. Germline V gene data show CDR1 as SGHVS and CDR2 as FQNEAQ. The CDR3 loop reads CASSFVGLASGSSEQYF. The CDR3 DNA is TGTGCCAGCAGCTTCGTAGGTTTGGCTAGCGGGAGTTCCGAGCAGTACTTC.

The table lists this clonotype with many counts. The V gene is TRBV5-1, the J gene TRBJ1-1; D unresolved. V shed 0 bases and J shed 2 bases, with 8 bases lying between them. The CDR3 runs 14 residues. Germline V gives CDR1 SGHRS, CDR2 YFSETQ. DNA for the CDR3: TGCGCCAGCAGCTTGGCGAACCCAAACACTGAAGCTTTCTTT. Translated: CASSLANPNTEAFF.

This chain links TRBV7-2 with TRBJ2-3; 10 bases agree with TRBD2. The CDR3 covers 15 residues. The V segment lost 5 bases and the J segment 8 bases; nucleotides outside the gene matches: 10. Germline assignment: CDR1 SGHTA and CDR2 FQGNSA. The CDR3 loop reads CASSPLAGVVGTQYF. The CDR3 nucleotides are TGTGCCAGCAGCCCCCTAGCGGGAGTGGTTGGTACGCAGTATTTT.

CDR3 DNA sequence: TGTGCCAGCAGCCTAAACGGACTCATGAACACTGAAGCTTTCTTT. Amino acids: CASSLNGLMNTEAFF. J is TRBJ1-1 and V is TRBV7-6; D call uncertain. Trimming shortened V by 5 bases and J by 0 bases, and 13 bases separated the two germline ends. CDR1 is SGHVS and CDR2 is FNYEAQ in the germline V gene. The CDR3 spans 15 residues.

The chain joins TRBV7-2 to TRBJ2-4; D might be TRBD1 (5 bases). The CDR3 has 12 amino acids. From germline, CDR1 is SGHTA and CDR2 FQGNSA. The germline V and J ends were trimmed by 1 base and 13 bases, with 11 bases remaining between them. The chain's CDR3 is CASSLVGAGQYF. For the CDR3, the DNA is TGTGCCAGCAGCTTAGTTGGGGCCGGCCAGTACTTC. The whole variable domain, filled in from reference TRBV7-2 and TRBJ2-4, reads GAGVSQSPSNKVTEKGKDVELRCDPISGHTALYWYRQSLGQGLEFLIYFQGNSAPDKSGLPSDRFSAERTGGSVSTLTIQRTQQEDSAVYLCASSLVGAGQYFGAGTRLSVL.

Sample share makes this clonotype medium-sized. V gene TRBV7-2 combines with J gene TRBJ2-5, with 10 bases aligning to TRBD1. Germline assignment: CDR1 SGHTA and CDR2 FQGNSA. J gave up 4 bases and V 5 bases, and 4 bases lay outside the gene matches. The CDR3 runs 14 residues. CDR3 sequence: CASSRDRGLETQYF. The CDR3 DNA reads TGTGCCAGCAGCCGGGACAGGGGTTTAGAGACCCAGTACTTC.

This clonotype showed up just once. The chain employs TRBV6-1 and TRBJ1-1; TRBD1 agrees at 10 bases. The closer fit of TRBJ2-2 to the DNA end suggests the J call may be wrong. Germline loops: CDR1 MNHNS, CDR2 SASEGT. This CDR3 comprises 15 residues. CDR3 region: CASKTGTGDGGELFF. The CDR3 DNA follows: TGTGCCAGCAAAACCGGGACAGGGGACGGCGGGGAGCTGTTTTTT.

In its sample, this clonotype is medium-sized. V and J are TRBV28 and TRBJ2-1, with 7 bases matching TRBD2. With 5 bases clipped from V and 7 bases from J, the junction kept 11 bases outside the gene matches. The CDR3 loop spans 15 amino acids. Germline values: CDR1 MDHEN, CDR2 SYDVKM. CDR3 sequence reads: CASSTRTSPLNEQFF. The CDR3 nucleotides read TGTGCCAGCAGTACAAGGACTAGTCCGTTGAATGAGCAGTTCTTC.

This clonotype was seen only a few times. The chain joins TRBV6-5 to TRBJ2-4; D is tentatively TRBD1 or TRBD2 (5 bases each). V was clipped by 2 bases and J by 0 bases, with 5 bases between them. CDR1 and CDR2 (germline): MNHEY, SVGAGI. The CDR3 consists of 14 residues. DNA for the CDR3: TGTGCCAGCAGTTACGGGGGAGCCAAAAACATTCAGTACTTC. It encodes CASSYGGAKNIQYF.

This chain connects TRBV28 to TRBJ2-1; possibly TRBD2 for D (5 bases). V lost 3 bases and J lost 5, with 11 bases in between. This CDR3 comprises 14 residues. CDR1 MDHEN and CDR2 SYDVKM come from the germline V gene. For the CDR3, the DNA is TGTGCCAGCAGTTTTGCTAGCACCGACAATGAGCAGTTCTTC. This gives the protein CASSFASTDNEQFF.

The chain recombines TRBV13 with TRBJ2-5, with 12 bases matching TRBD2. V shed 2 bases, J shed 6 bases, and the junction held 7 bases outside the gene matches. CDR3 length equals 16 residues. Germline CDR1 PRHDT, CDR2 FYEKMQ (reference sequence). The CDR3 DNA reads as TGTGCCAGCAGCTTACCTAGCGGGGGGGCTGGGAAGACCCAGTACTTC. The encoded protein is CASSLPSGGAGKTQYF.

In its sample, this clonotype was seen many times. V gene TRBV12-3 or TRBV12-4 combines with J gene TRBJ2-2, with 7 bases that match TRBD2. This CDR3 region has 14 residues. V lost 1 base, J lost 6 bases, and 2 bases stayed unmatched. The CDR3 region is CASSLGGGSGELFF. The CDR3 bases are TGTGCCAGCAGTTTAGGGGGGGGGTCCGGGGAGCTGTTTTTT.

The chain is built from TRBV20-1 and TRBJ2-5; 9 positions agree with TRBD1. Germline trimming cut 6 bases from V and 4 bases from J; bases unmatched to any gene: 6. The CDR3 length is 13 residues. CDR1 and CDR2 (germline): DFQATT, SNEGSKA (reference sequence). CDR3 coding DNA: TGCAGTGCCGACTACAGGGGGCGAGAGACCCAGTACTTC. Translating gives CSADYRGRETQYF.

This sequence joins TRBV6-5 and TRBJ2-1; D is possibly TRBD2 (5 bases). The CDR3 runs to 15 residues. The V and J ends lost 5 bases and 0 bases respectively, with 11 bases between them. Germline V CDR1 and CDR2: MNHEY, SVGAGI. CDR3 in DNA: TGTGCCAGCAGTCTAGACTACCTCTCCTACAATGAGCAGTTCTTC. It is translated as CASSLDYLSYNEQFF.

On this clonotype: This CDR3 fails to terminate in the conserved phenylalanine or tryptophan, so it likely reflects a read error. No DNA is shown, since the ends of the CDR3 on it are uncertain; the CDR3 is the one TCRdb lists. The chain carries TRBV28 and TRBJ2-6; the table's D call, TRBD1, was not checked against the DNA. The germline gives CDR1 MDHEN, CDR2 SYDVKM. A total of 9 residues make up the CDR3, ends included. CDR3: CASSSPQGD.

The gene calls are TRBV6-1 and TRBJ2-7, with a tentative D call TRBD2 (7 bases). TRBJ2-5 matches the DNA end more closely, so the J call is doubtful. This CDR3 region has 14 residues. CDR1 and CDR2 (germline): MNHNS, SASEGT. For the CDR3, the DNA is TGTGCCAGCGCTAGGGGGGGGGAGGTAGAGACCCAGTACTTC. Translated, it gives CASARGGEVETQYF.

This clonotype is labeled as medium-sized. This chain joins TRBV7-8 and TRBJ2-6; no firm D call. There are 15 residues in the CDR3. V was cut by 4 bases and J by 4 bases, with 11 bases left in between. Germline CDR1 and CDR2: SGHVS and FQNEAQ. DNA of the CDR3: TGTGCCAGCAGCTGGCAGGATCCAGGGGCCAACGTCCTGACTTTC. Translation gives CASSWQDPGANVLTF.